This TCR beta chain stems from a study of blood T cell repertoires in COVID-19. Trimming took 1 base from V and 6 from J, leaving 9 bases between them. This CDR3 spans 13 amino acids. TCRdb's table, derived via immunoSEQ multiplex PCR, lists solely in-frame clones and lacks some. The profile shows a few hundred thousand clones, more than 75% of them singletons. Participants were aged about 18 to 90 years from 24 US areas. The origin of this receptor is a woman in her twenties or thirties who had recovered from COVID-19. The chain couples TRBV12-3 or TRBV12-4 to TRBJ1-2; a possible D gene is TRBD1 (6 bases). The sample consisted of PBMCs or T cells enriched from blood (not recorded which). The CDR3 nucleotides are TGTGCCAGCAGTTTAGTAAACAGGGATGGCTACACCTTC. It encodes CASSLVNRDGYTF.